A single sample is the source of the 29 T cell receptor beta chains below, sequenced in a study of glioma-infiltrating T cells after dendritic cell vaccination. The repertoire was sequenced with immunoSEQ multiplex PCR; TCRdb's copy has only in-frame clones and lacks some. The sample lists just over 95,000 clones, 79% occurring once. The specimen was blood, collected before dendritic cell vaccination. These receptor sequences come from a human donor with glioblastoma.

This rearrangement joins TRBV19 to TRBJ1-3; maybe TRBD1 (6 bases). V was trimmed by 4 bases and J by 8 bases, leaving 15 bases between them. CDR3 length equals 14 residues. The germline gives CDR1 LNHDA, CDR2 SQIVND (reference sequence). The CDR3 here is CASSNDRIVDTIYF. The CDR3 coding sequence is TGTGCCAGTAGTAACGACAGGATTGTGGACACCATATATTTT.

The count of this clone is one. V and J are TRBV4-1 and TRBJ1-2; 9 bases match TRBD1. CDR1 and CDR2 from the germline V gene are MGHRA and YSYEKL. This CDR3 is 19 amino acids long. J lost 9 bases, V lost 4 bases, and 24 bases had no gene match. The CDR3 protein is CASSPDRGAVNFLANSYTF. CDR3 sequence (DNA): TGCGCCAGCAGCCCGGACAGGGGAGCCGTTAACTTCCTCGCTAATAGCTACACCTTC.

The V gene is TRBV5-4, the J gene TRBJ1-4; D possibly corresponds to TRBD1 (6 bases). There are 16 residues in the CDR3. Germline-derived CDR1 and CDR2 are SGHNT and YYREEE (reference sequence). Trimming took off 4 bases at V and 4 bases at J, with 17 bases between the two ends. The CDR3, as DNA: TGTGCCAGCAGCCTTGGACAGCCCAAGAGTAATGAAAAACTGTTTTTT. This encodes CASSLGQPKSNEKLFF.

The genes are TRBV30 and TRBJ1-1; D is uncertain. This CDR3 spans 14 amino acids. CDR1 is GTSNPN, CDR2 SVGIG, per germline (reference sequence). V lost 0 bases and J lost 3, with 11 bases in between. CDR3 sequence reads: CAWSVLGGYTEAFF. Written as DNA, the CDR3 is TGTGCCTGGAGTGTACTCGGAGGTTACACTGAAGCTTTCTTT.

The chain is built from TRBV6-5 and TRBJ1-1; 10 bases match TRBD1. The ends lost 6 bases at V and 6 bases at J; junction bases unmatched: 7. CDR3 length equals 14 residues. Germline loops: CDR1 MNHEY, CDR2 SVGAGI. CDR3 nucleotide sequence: TGTGCCAGCAGCCCGGGACAGGGGAGGTCTGAAGCTTTCTTT. Its translation: CASSPGQGRSEAFF.

This chain joins TRBV2 and TRBJ2-5; possible D gene TRBD2, 5 bases. The J call may be mistaken, given a closer DNA end match to TRBJ2-7. The CDR3 contains 14 residues. Germline lookup yields CDR1 SNHLY and CDR2 FYNNEI. As DNA, the CDR3 is TGTGCCAGCACGGCGGGCTATCGTCGCTACGAGCAGTACTTC. Translation: CASTAGYRRYEQYF.

This clone has just a few counts. The rearrangement joins TRBV10-1 to TRBJ2-3; D might be TRBD2 (5 bases). The CDR3 consists of 14 residues. Germline V gene sequence: CDR1 WNHNN, CDR2 SYGVQD (reference sequence). V gave up 4 bases and J gave up 5 bases, with 13 bases separating them. The CDR3 region is CASSASLAVDTQYF. Written as DNA, the CDR3 is TGCGCCAGCAGTGCAAGCCTAGCAGTAGATACGCAGTATTTT.

The chain carries TRBV7-8 and TRBJ1-1; D uncertain. Germline assignment: CDR1 SGHVS and CDR2 FQNEAQ. Trimming took off 0 bases at V and 0 bases at J, with 11 bases between the two ends. This CDR3 comprises 16 residues. The CDR3 sequence: CASSLAPPGLNTEAFF. CDR3 nucleotide sequence: TGTGCCAGCAGCTTAGCCCCCCCGGGTTTGAACACTGAAGCTTTCTTT.

The genes are TRBV11-2 and TRBJ2-7, with a tentative D call TRBD2 (6 bases). The CDR3 consists of 14 residues. Trimming left V 4 bases short and J 0 bases short, with 10 bases between. Germline loops: CDR1 SGHAT, CDR2 FQNNGV. The CDR3 bases are TGTGCCAGCAGCTCACGGGAGTACTCCTACGAGCAGTACTTC. Amino acid sequence: CASSSREYSYEQYF.

The V gene is TRBV2, the J gene TRBJ2-7; perhaps TRBD2 as D (6 bases). V lost 10 bases and J lost 0, with 13 bases in between. Germline lookup yields CDR1 SNHLY and CDR2 FYNNEI. This CDR3 contains 13 residues. CDR3 sequence (DNA): TGTGCCAAAAGAAAGCGGGCCTCCTACGAGCAGTACTTC. Its protein is CAKRKRASYEQYF.

This chain uses TRBV5-1 with TRBJ2-2, with D unresolved. In germline, CDR1 is SGHRS, CDR2 YFSETQ. V was pared by 3 bases and J by 5 bases, with 8 bases between. This CDR3 has 13 amino acids. CDR3 nucleotides: TGCGCCAGCAGCTATGATCAGACCGGGGAGCTGTTTTTT. This translates into CASSYDQTGELFF.

This clone was detected only once. The V gene is TRBV6-1, the J gene TRBJ1-2, with 9 positions matching TRBD1. CDR3 length equals 14 residues. The germline V gene has CDR1 MNHNS and CDR2 SASEGT. V was pared by 5 bases and J by 4 bases, with 5 bases of the junction left unmatched. CDR3 coding DNA: TGTGCCAGCAGTCGACAGGGGGGTGGCTATGGCTACACCTTC. Amino acid sequence: CASSRQGGGYGYTF.

In its sample, this clone was seen once. This chain joins TRBV6-5 and TRBJ2-1, with D maybe TRBD1 (6 bases). V lost 2 bases, J lost 4 bases, and 15 bases lay in between. CDR1 is MNHEY, CDR2 SVGAGI, per germline. The CDR3 loop spans 16 amino acids. Here the CDR3 reads CASSYAQWGRYNEQFF. CDR3 DNA sequence: TGTGCCAGCAGTTACGCCCAATGGGGGCGATACAATGAGCAGTTCTTC.

The chain links TRBV6-1 to TRBJ1-5; possible D gene TRBD1, 5 bases. The V gene's germline CDR1 is MNHNS and CDR2 SASEGT. V was pared by 8 bases and J by 3 bases, with 17 bases between. There are 15 residues in the CDR3. CDR3 DNA: TGTGCCAGCGGGCAGGGAATCTTAAACAATCAGCCCCAGCATTTT. Protein product: CASGQGILNNQPQHF.

This chain uses TRBV6-1 with TRBJ1-1, with D possibly being TRBD1 (5 bases). The CDR3 contains 15 residues. CDR1 is MNHNS and CDR2 is SASEGT in the germline V gene. Trimming pared 1 base from V and 4 bases from J, leaving 13 bases between. CDR3 sequence reads: CASSEVTGLSTEAFF. The CDR3 coding sequence is TGTGCCAGCAGTGAAGTAACAGGTTTGTCCACTGAAGCTTTCTTT.

The CDR3 DNA is TGTGCCAGCAGTGGGTATCTAGGGGGGGACTTCGACACCGGGGAGCTGTTTTTT. This codes for CASSGYLGGDFDTGELFF. The chain combines TRBV25-1 with TRBJ2-2; possibly TRBD2 for D (7 bases). The germline gives CDR1 MGHDK, CDR2 SYGVNS. The CDR3 is 18 residues long. V lost 4 bases to trimming and J lost 3 bases, with 21 bases between them. Drawing the rest from reference TRBV25-1 and TRBJ2-2, the complete variable domain is EADIYQTPRYLVIGTGKKITLECSQTMGHDKMYWYQQDPGMELHLIHYSYGVNSTEKGDLSSESTVSRIRTEHFPLTLESARPSHTSQYLCASSGYLGGDFDTGELFFGEGSRLTVL.

With respect to this clone: At one end, the junction sequence differs from germline, possibly due to a read error. This sample also contains other DNA sequences that code for the same CDR3. V and J are TRBV6-6 and TRBJ1-1, with TRBD1 as a possible D gene (5 bases). Germline CDR1 is MNHNY and CDR2 is SVGAGI (reference sequence). The CDR3 length is 14 residues. This CDR3 is CASSLGVIGTEAFF. CDR3 DNA: TGTGCTAGCAGCCTAGGGGTGATAGGGACTGAAGCTTTCTTT.

The chain joins TRBV5-4 to TRBJ1-5; D might be TRBD1 (6 bases). Germline CDR1 SGHNT, CDR2 YYREEE (reference sequence). The CDR3 is 15 amino acids. The V end was cut by 0 bases, the J end by 2 bases, with 9 bases between. The DNA for the CDR3 is TGTGCCAGCAGCTTGGGGGGGCCGGGCAATCAGCCCCAGCATTTT. Protein sequence: CASSLGGPGNQPQHF.

The DNA for the CDR3 is TGTGCCAGCAGCCCACAGGGCTTCGGGGAGCTGTTTTTT. Translated: CASSPQGFGELFF. The rearrangement links TRBV5-8 to TRBJ2-2; possibly TRBD1 for D (6 bases). Looked up from germline, CDR1 is SGHTS and CDR2 is YDEGEE. Trimming cost V 4 bases and J 7 bases, with 11 bases left between them. The CDR3 covers 13 residues. The whole variable domain, remainder taken from reference TRBV5-8 and TRBJ2-2, is EAGVTQSPTHLIKTRGQQATLRCSPISGHTSVYWYQQALGLGLQFLLWYDEGEERNRGNFPPRFSGRQFPNYSSELNVNALELEDSALYLCASSPQGFGELFFGEGSRLTVL.

The J gene is TRBJ2-3, the V gene TRBV5-1, with D possibly matching TRBD2 (6 bases). Germline V lookup: CDR1 SGHRS, CDR2 YFSETQ. V lost 2 bases and J lost 4, with 17 bases in between. This CDR3 spans 16 amino acids. The DNA of the CDR3 is TGCGCCAGCAGCTTTAGACTAGACGGTGTATCAGATACGCAGTATTTT. Amino acid sequence: CASSFRLDGVSDTQYF.

The chain combines TRBV2 with TRBJ1-2; D uncertain. The V gene lost 6 bases and the J gene lost 3 bases, with 17 bases spanning the gap. This CDR3 comprises 15 residues. Per the germline V gene, CDR1 is SNHLY and CDR2 is FYNNEI. The CDR3 region is CASSPGLDHHYGYTF. The CDR3 DNA is TGTGCCAGCAGCCCCGGACTGGATCATCACTATGGCTACACCTTC.

This clone was recorded only once. The chain combines TRBV13 with TRBJ1-4; 7 bases map to TRBD1. The CDR3 has 13 amino acids. V was pared by 2 bases and J by 10 bases, with 4 bases of the junction left unmatched. CDR1 and CDR2 from the germline V gene are PRHDT and FYEKMQ (reference sequence). CDR3 nucleotide sequence: TGTGCCAGCAGCTTAAACAGGGGTGGAAAACTGTTTTTT. Its protein product is CASSLNRGGKLFF.

For the CDR3, the DNA is TGCGCCAGCAGCGGGGGACAGGGGGGCTCCTACAATGAGCAGTTCTTC. Its protein is CASSGGQGGSYNEQFF. The V and J genes are TRBV5-1 and TRBJ2-1; the match to TRBD1 covers 11 bases. This CDR3 is 16 amino acids long. Trimming cost V 4 bases and J 0 bases; bases outside gene matches: 3. Germline V gene lookup returns CDR1 SGHRS and CDR2 YFSETQ.

The chain joins TRBV9 to TRBJ1-3, with a possible D match to TRBD1 (5 bases). V gave up 6 bases and J gave up 2 bases, with 6 bases separating them. Per the germline V gene, CDR1 is SGDLS and CDR2 is YYNGEE. The CDR3 length is 12 residues. The CDR3 sequence is CASKGAGNTIYF. DNA of the CDR3: TGTGCCAGCAAAGGGGCTGGAAACACCATATATTTT.

The rearrangement joins TRBV6-5 to TRBJ1-2, with 8 positions matching TRBD1. The germline gives CDR1 MNHEY, CDR2 SVGAGI. Trimming cost V 2 bases and J 5 bases; bases outside gene matches: 10. The CDR3 has 16 residues. The chain's CDR3 is CASSYGKSDREYGYTF. The CDR3 bases are TGTGCCAGCAGTTACGGGAAATCGGACAGGGAGTATGGCTACACCTTC.

Comment on this clone: The junction shows a germline mismatch at one end, possibly a read error. The rearrangement uses TRBV7-7 and TRBJ1-5, with 7 bases matching TRBD1. Per germline, CDR1 SSHAT and CDR2 FNYEAQ (reference sequence). The CDR3 is 13 amino acids. DNA for the CDR3: TGTGCTAGCAGCTCGGACAGGTTCCAGCCCCAGCATTTT. As protein: CASSSDRFQPQHF.

CDR3: CASSFSGLTYEQYF. In DNA form, the CDR3 reads TGTGCCAGCAGCTTTTCGGGACTGACGTACGAGCAGTACTTC. The chain joins TRBV7-6 to TRBJ2-7; tentatively, D is TRBD2 (6 bases). Germline V gives CDR1 SGHVS, CDR2 FNYEAQ. The CDR3 has 14 amino acids. V shed 3 bases and J shed 4 bases, with 13 bases lying between them.

This clone was picked up a small number of times. V and J are TRBV7-8 and TRBJ2-5; 11 bases map to TRBD2. Germline V gene lookup returns CDR1 SGHVS and CDR2 FQNEAQ. The CDR3 totals 16 residues. The V gene end was trimmed by 5 bases and the J gene end by 2 bases; junction bases not matched to a gene: 7. In DNA form, the CDR3 reads TGTGCCAGCAGCACCACTAGCGGGGGTGGTCAAGAGACCCAGTACTTC. Protein: CASSTTSGGGQETQYF.

J is TRBJ2-1 and V is TRBV2; weak D call: TRBD1 (6 bases). Germline CDR1 SNHLY, CDR2 FYNNEI. CDR3 length: 15 amino acids. The V and J ends lost 0 bases and 8 bases respectively, with 14 bases between them. The DNA for the CDR3 is TGTGCCAGCAGTGAAGCGGATACAGGGTTTCATGAGCAGTTCTTC. It specifies CASSEADTGFHEQFF.